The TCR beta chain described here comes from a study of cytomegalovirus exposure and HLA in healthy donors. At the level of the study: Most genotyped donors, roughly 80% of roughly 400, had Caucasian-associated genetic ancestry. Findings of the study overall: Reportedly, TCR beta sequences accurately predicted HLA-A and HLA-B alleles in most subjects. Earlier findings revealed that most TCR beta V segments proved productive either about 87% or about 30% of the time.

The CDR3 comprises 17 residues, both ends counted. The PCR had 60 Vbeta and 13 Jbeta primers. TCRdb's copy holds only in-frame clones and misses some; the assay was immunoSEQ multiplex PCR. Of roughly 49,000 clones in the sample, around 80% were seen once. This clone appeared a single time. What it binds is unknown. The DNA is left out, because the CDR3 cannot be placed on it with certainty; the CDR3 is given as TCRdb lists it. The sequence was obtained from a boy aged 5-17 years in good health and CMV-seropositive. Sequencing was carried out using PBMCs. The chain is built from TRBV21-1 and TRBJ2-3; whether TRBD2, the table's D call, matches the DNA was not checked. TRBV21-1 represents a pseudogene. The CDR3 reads CASSKALVGLGTDTQYF.